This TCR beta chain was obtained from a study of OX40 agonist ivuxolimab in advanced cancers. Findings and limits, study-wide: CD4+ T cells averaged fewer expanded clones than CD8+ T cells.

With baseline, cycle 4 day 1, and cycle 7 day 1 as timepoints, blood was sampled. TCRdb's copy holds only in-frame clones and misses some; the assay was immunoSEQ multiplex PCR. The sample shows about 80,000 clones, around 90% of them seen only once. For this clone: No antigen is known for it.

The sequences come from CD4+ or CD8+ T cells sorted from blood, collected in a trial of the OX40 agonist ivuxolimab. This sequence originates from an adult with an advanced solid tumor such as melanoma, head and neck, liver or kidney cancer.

CDR3 region: CASSYSTRAYEQYF. CDR3 bases: TGTGCCAGCAGTTACTCGACCAGGGCTTACGAGCAGTACTTC. This chain links TRBV6-6 with TRBJ2-7, with TRBD1 as a possible D gene (5 bases). V was trimmed by 0 bases and J by 4 bases, leaving 10 bases between them. Germline lookup yields CDR1 MNHNY and CDR2 SVGAGI (reference sequence). The CDR3 covers 14 residues.